The text below deals with one T cell receptor (beta chain). The sample belongs to a study of CD8+ T cells in alopecia areata. The CDR3 contains 12 residues. Per germline, CDR1 SQVTM and CDR2 ANQGSEA. Between the trimmed V and J ends, which lost 3 bases and 2 bases, there was a span of 7 bases. Sample treatment: oral pan-JAK inhibitor, 5-10 mg twice daily. Sequencing used cDNA as its template, made by extracting RNA and reverse transcribing it. Data came from immunoSEQ multiplex PCR; TCRdb stores just in-frame clones and leaves some out. The table lists 180,000 or so clones, about half of them singletons.

This receptor was identified in a human donor with alopecia areata. V gene TRBV29-1 combines with J gene TRBJ2-5; D gene unclear. Sample: CD8+ T cells sorted from blood, taken at approximately week 51, from a patient treated with tofacitinib. CDR3 DNA sequence: TGCAGCGTTGATGGGCAGCAAGAGACCCAGTACTTC. This gives the protein CSVDGQQETQYF.